The clone carrying this T cell receptor beta chain was seen more than once but under ten times. Its antigen is as yet unknown. This sample is drawn from a study of blood T cells in healthy people across ages. Study-wide points: The fall in TCR beta diversity per million T cells was roughly linear with age. There were more naive CD4+ cells and higher diversity in long-lived donors than in aged donors.

The ends were cut back, 2 bases at V and 9 bases at J, with 15 bases in the middle. In germline, CDR1 is KGHSH, CDR2 LQKENI. The CDR3 consists of 14 residues. Alongside a J-beta primer mix, a sample-barcoded 5' primer served in a second PCR lasting 7 to 11 cycles. Sequencing of every sample gave 2.5 million or more CDR3-containing paired-end reads. Each CDR3 protein is one row after TCRdb ran MiXCR on the 5' RACE reads. The table has roughly 1.9 million distinct CDR3 sequences, roughly 43% seen once; the top ten hold under 30%. This rearrangement joins TRBV18 to TRBJ2-3; D is uncertain. The specimen sequenced was blood. The TCR comes from a human donor in good health. The CDR3 region is CASSPEVRDGTQYF. The CDR3 bases are TGTGCCAGCTCACCAGAAGTTAGGGATGGGACGCAGTATTTT.